The next 5 T cell receptor beta chains were all read from a single sample in a study of CD8 T cells in Susac syndrome. RNA was extracted with the RNeasy kit, and a quantity of roughly 0.45 to 1 ug was reverse transcribed using random hexamers. A single record per CDR3 protein comes from TCRdb applying MiXCR to the immunoSEQ multiplex PCR reads. The table has tens of thousands of distinct CDR3 sequences, 93% seen once. The sequencing sample was made of CD8+ T cells from PBMCs. Source of these receptors: a human donor in good health.

This clonotype has just one count. The rearrangement uses TRBV5-1 and TRBJ2-7, with D perhaps matching TRBD1 (5 bases). Germline assignment: CDR1 SGHRS and CDR2 YFSETQ. The length of the CDR3 is 13 residues. The germline V and J ends were trimmed by 2 bases and 2 bases, with 8 bases remaining between them. CDR3 in amino acids: CASSFDSPYEQYF. The CDR3 nucleotides read TGCGCCAGCAGCTTCGACAGTCCCTACGAGCAGTACTTC.

This rearrangement joins TRBV6-2 or TRBV6-3 to TRBJ2-2; D is unclear. The CDR3 spans 12 residues. Trimming took 7 bases from V and 6 from J, leaving 9 bases between them. Looked up from germline, CDR1 is MNHEY and CDR2 is SVGEGT. The CDR3 nucleotides read TGTGCCAGCACATTGGGCGCCGGGGAGCTGTTTTTT. Its protein product is CASTLGAGELFF.

The chain is built from TRBV29-1 and TRBJ2-1; no clear D. Germline V gene data show CDR1 as SQVTM and CDR2 as ANQGSEA. This CDR3 is 13 amino acids long. Trimming removed 2 bases at V and 1 base at J, with 6 bases between. This CDR3 reads CSVEQDSYNEQFF. Here the CDR3 DNA reads TGCAGCGTTGAACAGGATTCCTACAATGAGCAGTTCTTC.

For the CDR3, the DNA is TGCGCCAGCAGCCAAGATAGCAGTTCCTACGAGCAGTACTTC. It yields the protein CASSQDSSSYEQYF. The rearrangement joins TRBV4-1 to TRBJ2-7, with D uncertain. Trimming stripped 0 bases from V and 1 base from J, with 7 bases between. CDR1 and CDR2 from the germline V gene are MGHRA and YSYEKL. The CDR3 runs to 14 residues.

The chain combines TRBV20-1 with TRBJ2-7; D is possibly TRBD2 (5 bases). Germline-derived CDR1 and CDR2 are DFQATT and SNEGSKA (reference sequence). V shed 6 bases and J shed 9 bases, with 18 bases lying between them. The CDR3 consists of 12 residues. As DNA, the CDR3 is TGCAGTGCCCAGACCGGGGAAGTGAGGCAGTACTTC. This encodes CSAQTGEVRQYF.